Each of the 9 T cell receptor beta chains below was sequenced from the same sample in a study of T cells in Graves' hyperthyroidism and ophthalmopathy. RNA transcripts provided the source from which TCR beta CDR3 regions were amplified. The primer set for the first-round RT-PCR of the TCR CDR3 was HTBI. TCRdb passed the multiplex PCR reads through MiXCR, listing each CDR3 protein once. The data hold about 600,000 distinct CDR3 sequences, with roughly 16% observed a single time. Material: blood. These receptors originate from a woman in her 40s with Graves' ophthalmopathy.

In this sample, this clonotype turned up many times. V usage is TRBV5-1 and J usage is TRBJ1-6, with D uncertain. This CDR3 is 15 amino acids long. CDR1 SGHRS and CDR2 YFSETQ come from the germline V gene. V was clipped by 0 bases and J by 9 bases, with 13 bases between them. CDR3 sequence reads: CASSLGEIPGSPLHF. The CDR3 nucleotides read TGCGCCAGCAGCTTGGGGGAGATACCGGGTTCACCCCTCCACTTT.

This clonotype was seen repeatedly, ten times or more. CDR3 residues: CAIRDSSGANVLTF. As DNA, the CDR3 is TGTGCCATCAGGGACAGCTCTGGGGCCAACGTCCTGACTTTC. The V and J genes are TRBV10-3 and TRBJ2-6; the D gene is possibly TRBD1 (6 bases). CDR1 is ENHRY, CDR2 SYGVKD, per germline. The CDR3 is 14 amino acids. V dropped 6 bases and J dropped 0 bases, with 6 bases sitting between them.

This clonotype was detected only a few times. V and J are TRBV10-3 and TRBJ2-7; TRBD1 aligns across 7 bases. Germline V lookup: CDR1 ENHRY, CDR2 SYGVKD. Trimming took 4 bases from V and 4 from J; bases not matched to a gene: 7. CDR3 length equals 14 residues. The CDR3 DNA sequence: TGTGCCATCAGTGTGGGGACAGCCTTATACGAGCAGTACTTC. This codes for CAISVGTALYEQYF.

The chain combines TRBV2 with TRBJ2-3; perhaps D is TRBD1 or TRBD2 (5 bases each). Germline CDR1 SNHLY, CDR2 FYNNEI. V shed 7 bases and J shed 9 bases, with 20 bases lying between them. CDR3 length: 14 residues. The CDR3 here is CASTIPEARETQYF. The CDR3 coding sequence is TGTGCCAGCACCATCCCCGAGGCCAGGGAGACGCAGTATTTT.

This chain links TRBV4-1 with TRBJ2-3; 7 bases are a match to TRBD2. The CDR3 runs to 16 residues. Germline values: CDR1 MGHRA, CDR2 YSYEKL. J was trimmed by 3 bases and V by 7 bases; bases with no gene match: 13. The CDR3 DNA reads TGCGCCAGCAAGCGGGAATTGGGTTTCCGGACAGATACGCAGTATTTT. Translated, it gives CASKRELGFRTDTQYF.

This clonotype was found a few times. The chain couples TRBV20-1 to TRBJ1-5; D unresolved. The CDR3 is 12 amino acids. Germline CDR1 is DFQATT and CDR2 is SNEGSKA (reference sequence). Trimming took 7 bases from V and 6 from J, leaving 13 bases between them. The CDR3: CSVRLGSQPQHF. CDR3 nucleotides: TGCAGTGTCCGCCTTGGGAGTCAGCCCCAGCATTTT.

At least ten counts were recorded for this clonotype. This chain links TRBV20-1 with TRBJ2-7; no reliable D call. This CDR3 contains 11 residues. V lost 3 bases and J 2 bases, leaving 5 bases between the germline ends. Germline loops: CDR1 DFQATT, CDR2 SNEGSKA (reference sequence). The CDR3 bases are TGCAGTGCTAGTCTAACCTACGAGCAGTACTTC. Translating gives CSASLTYEQYF.

This clonotype was recorded many times. The chain carries TRBV12-3 or TRBV12-4 and TRBJ2-5, with D maybe TRBD1 (6 bases). This CDR3 is 16 amino acids long. V dropped 0 bases and J dropped 5 bases, with 16 bases sitting between them. DNA of the CDR3: TGTGCCAGCAGTTTAGCGCTAAGGGGGTTAGGGGAGACCCAGTACTTC. Amino acid sequence: CASSLALRGLGETQYF.

Comment on this clonotype: Here the CDR3 omits its conserved ending phenylalanine or tryptophan, so a read error is the likely source. The V call is TRBV7-8, the J call TRBJ1-1, with D hard to call. This CDR3 spans 13 amino acids. V shed 5 bases and J shed 1 base, with 8 bases lying between them. Germline V gene lookup returns CDR1 SGHVS and CDR2 FQNEAQ. The CDR3 region is CASSPRGNTEAFL. Here the CDR3 DNA reads TGTGCCAGCAGCCCCCGGGGGAACACTGAAGCTTTCCTT.